Listed below are T cell receptor beta chains from one sample, sequenced in a study of response to subunit inactivated influenza vaccine. MiXCR was run by TCRdb on the RT-PCR reads, yielding one entry per CDR3 protein. Of approximately 530,000 distinct CDR3 sequences listed, roughly 13% are singletons. The sequencing here drew on PBMCs from blood, taken more than 35 days after vaccination. These receptors all stem from a man aged 50 to 59 who received an inactivated influenza vaccine. Both conserved end residues are part of each CDR3. Each record gives: clone size, D gene, V gene, J gene, CDR3 DNA, CDR3 protein. D genes are given only for firm matches. Clone size, where shown, is once, few, many, or a class for clones that have expanded.

.	TRBD1	TRBV5-1	TRBJ2-1	TGCGCCAGCAGCATAGGACAGGGGGTGAATGAGCAGTTCTTC	CASSIGQGVNEQFF
few	.	TRBV29-1	TRBJ2-3	TGCAGCGGCGCGGGGCTGAGGACAGATACGCAGTATTTT	CSGAGLRTDTQYF
many	.	TRBV28	TRBJ2-7	TGTGCCAGCAGTCTTCCCTGGGGGAGATCGTACGAGCAGTACTTC	CASSLPWGRSYEQYF
.	.	TRBV6-5	TRBJ1-5	TGTGCCAGCAGTTACTCGGGGCAAGGGCCCCAGCATTTT	CASSYSGQGPQHF
.	TRBD2	TRBV4-2	TRBJ2-6	TGTGCCAGCAGCCGACAAAAACCGGGACTAGCGGGAGGTTATCGGGCCAACGTCCTGACTTTC	CASSRQKPGLAGGYRANVLTF
.	.	TRBV7-9	TRBJ2-7	TGTGCCAGCAGCCATACCCTTTCTCGAAGAGGGGCCCACGAGCAGTACTTC	CASSHTLSRRGAHEQYF
few	.	TRBV7-9	TRBJ2-7	TGTGCCAGCAGCTCATGGGAATACGAGCAGTACTTC	CASSSWEYEQYF
many	.	TRBV29-1	TRBJ2-7	TGCAGCGTTGTATCCTTGGACAGATTATACGAGCAGTACTTC	CSVVSLDRLYEQYF
.	TRBD1	TRBV12-3/TRBV12-4	TRBJ1-4	TGTGCCAGCAGGACCGGGACAGGGAGTGAAAAACTGTTTTTT	CASRTGTGSEKLFF
.	TRBD2	TRBV4-3	TRBJ2-1	TGCGCCAGCAGCACCCGGTCTAGCGGGAGCTATGAGCAGTTCTTC	CASSTRSSGSYEQFF
few	.	TRBV7-9	TRBJ2-5	TGTGCCAGCGGGGTGGCGGGGGCCCAAGAGACCCAGTACTTC	CASGVAGAQETQYF
.	.	TRBV20-1	TRBJ2-7	TGCAGTGCTAGAGATCCAGGCCGCGCCTCTTACGAGCAGTACTTC	CSARDPGRASYEQYF
once	.	TRBV7-9	TRBJ2-5	TGTGCCAGCAGCTCAGGAACGGGCCTTGCGGGAGAGACCCAGTACTTC	CASSSGTGLAGETQYF
few	TRBD1	TRBV28	TRBJ2-1	TGTGCCAGCAGTACCCAGGGACAGGGTTCTTACAATGAGCAGTTCTTC	CASSTQGQGSYNEQFF
many	TRBD1	TRBV6-5	TRBJ1-2	TGTGCCAGCAGTTACTCGGTCGGACAGGGGGACTATGGCTACACCTTC	CASSYSVGQGDYGYTF
few	TRBD1	TRBV5-1	TRBJ2-5	TGCGCCAGCAGCGGATCAGACAGGGCTACGAAGACCCAGTACTTC	CASSGSDRATKTQYF
many	TRBD2	TRBV5-5	TRBJ2-1	TGTGCCAGCAGCCCCAACCTCAAGACTAGCGGAGTAGGTGAGCAGTTCTTC	CASSPNLKTSGVGEQFF
.	.	TRBV9	TRBJ2-2	TGTGCCAGCAGCGTAGACGGGTCAGAGGGCGGGGAGCTGTTTTTT	CASSVDGSEGGELFF
few	TRBD1	TRBV5-1	TRBJ1-1	TGCGCCAGCAGCTTGGCTCAAAGGACAGGCTCAGGTGAAGCTTTCTTT	CASSLAQRTGSGEAFF
.	TRBD1	TRBV24-1	TRBJ2-2	TGTGCCACCAGTGATCTAGGGACAGGTGCGAACACCGGGGAGCTGTTTTTT	CATSDLGTGANTGELFF
many	.	TRBV12-3/TRBV12-4	TRBJ1-1	TGTGCCAGCAGTCCGCGACAGGAAAACACTGAAGCTTTCTTT	CASSPRQENTEAFF
.	.	TRBV7-8	TRBJ2-6	TGTGCCAGTCTTCCGGCGGGACCCATACCCTCTGGGGCCAACGTCCTGACTTTC	CASLPAGPIPSGANVLTF
few	TRBD2	TRBV20-1	TRBJ2-1	TGCAGTGCTAGCCACTCCAGACTAGCGGGGGGATACAATGAGCAGTTCTTC	CSASHSRLAGGYNEQFF